This T cell receptor (beta chain) originates from a study of CD8 T cells in ankylosing spondylitis. Study findings and constraints: Made up of 7 to 9 highly homologous variants, a TCR beta motif appeared characteristic of ankylosing spondylitis blood. Within matched ankylosing spondylitis synovial fluid, disease-linked clones were reportedly significantly enriched.

This clonotype was seen more than once but under ten times. The antigen is not known. The CDR3 consists of 15 residues. Germline loops: CDR1 LNHNV, CDR2 YYDKDF (reference sequence). The junction had 8 bases not matched to a gene; V was cut back by 6 bases and J by 3 bases. The TCR beta libraries were generated through quantitative 5'-RACE incorporating molecular barcodes. TCRdb fed the 5' RACE reads into MiXCR, producing one record per CDR3 protein. The sample records some 130,000 distinct CDR3 sequences, roughly a tenth being singletons. The sequenced material came from blood, either unsorted or a sorted T cell fraction (not recorded which). The sequence came from a male donor with ankylosing spondylitis or in good health (not recorded which). V gene TRBV15 combines with J gene TRBJ2-3; 8 positions agree with TRBD2. DNA of the CDR3: TGTGCCACCAGACCGGGACTAGTGGCTACAGATACGCAGTATTTT. It yields the protein CATRPGLVATDTQYF. The full variable domain, its missing parts supplied by reference TRBV15 and TRBJ2-3, is DAMVIQNPRYQVTQFGKPVTLSCSQTLNHNVMYWYQQKSSQAPKLLFHYYDKDFNNEADTPDNFQSRRPNTSFCFLDIRSPGLGDTAMYLCATRPGLVATDTQYFGPGTRLTVL.